The clone carrying this TCR beta chain showed up just a few times. Its antigen is as yet unknown. This entry comes from a study of PD-1 blockade in classical Hodgkin lymphoma. Broader study findings: The drivers behind the repertoire differences, possibly disease activity or prior therapy, remain undefined.

Germline-derived CDR1 and CDR2 are SGHNT and YENEEA. V trimming: 8 bases; J trimming: 1 base; junction bases outside the gene matches: 5. CDR3 length: 15 amino acids. Exposure to brentuximab vedotin varied, and each patient had relapsed following autologous stem cell transplantation. Clones were read by immunoSEQ multiplex PCR, and TCRdb kept only the in-frame ones, dropping some. The sample contains about 110,000 clones, nearly 90% of which appear only once. This specimen was peripheral blood mononuclear cells (PBMCs), taken before the second cycle of nivolumab. The gene calls are TRBV11-3 and TRBJ2-1; 10 nucleotides match TRBD2. This receptor was taken from a human donor with classical Hodgkin lymphoma. The CDR3 protein is CASAPGLASYNEQFF. Here the CDR3 DNA reads TGTGCCAGCGCCCCGGGACTAGCGTCCTACAATGAGCAGTTCTTC.